This is a list of T cell receptor beta chains from one sample in a study of preoperative IRX-2 immunotherapy in early breast cancer. Method: immunoSEQ multiplex PCR; TCRdb's copy keeps in-frame clones and lacks some. This table holds 25,000 to 30,000 clones, roughly four fifths found once. The sequences come from lymph node tissue, collected after IRX-2 immunotherapy. These receptors all stem from a human donor with breast cancer. CDR3s include the opening cysteine and the closing phenylalanine or tryptophan. Fields, in order: V gene, D gene, J gene, clone size, CDR3 DNA, CDR3 protein. A D gene is named only where the DNA matches it firmly. A clone size is listed for some rows: how often the clone was seen (once, few, many), or a class if it is expanded.

>TRBV7-4|TRBD1|TRBJ2-5|NA
TGTGCCAGCAGCCCACCGACAGGGTACTTGGAGACCCAGTACTTC
CASSPPTGYLETQYF
>TRBV18|NA|TRBJ1-5|NA
TGTGCCAGCTCACCAGGGATAGGGAGTTCATATAGCAATCAGCCCCAGCATTTT
CASSPGIGSSYSNQPQHF
>TRBV18|TRBD2|TRBJ2-1|few
TGTGCCAGCTCACCAACTAGCGGGATCAATGAGCAGTTCTTC
CASSPTSGINEQFF
>TRBV18|NA|TRBJ1-4|few
TGTGCCAGCTCACCAACATCCGGACAGTACGGTGAAAAACTGTTTTTT
CASSPTSGQYGEKLFF
>TRBV6-7|NA|TRBJ2-7|NA
TGTGCCAGCGGTCAGTTCTACGAGCAGTACTTC
CASGQFYEQYF
>TRBV6-7|TRBD1|TRBJ2-7|NA
TGTGCCAGCAGTTCCCGGGACAGGGGGCTGTACGAGCAGTACTTC
CASSSRDRGLYEQYF
>TRBV19|NA|TRBJ1-1|NA
TGTGCCAGTAGTATCCCGAACCGGGTTGCTTTCTTT
CASSIPNRVAFF
>TRBV15|NA|TRBJ1-2|few
TGTGCCACCAGCATTGAACAGGGAGACTATGGCTACACCTTC
CATSIEQGDYGYTF
>TRBV30|NA|TRBJ1-5|NA
TGTGCCTGGAGCGGTGATCGGAGCAATCAGCCCCAGCATTTT
CAWSGDRSNQPQHF
>TRBV12-2|NA|TRBJ2-5|NA
TGTGCCGTAGAAGGGGGAGGGTACCAAGAGACCCAGTACTTC
CAVEGGGYQETQYF
>TRBV14|TRBD2|TRBJ2-1|NA
TGTGCCAGCAGCTCCACTAGCGGGAGGGCCAATGAGCAGTTCTTC
CASSSTSGRANEQFF
>TRBV11-3|TRBD1|TRBJ1-2|medium-sized
TGTGCCAGCAGCTCCGTAAGGACAGGGTCCGGCTACACCTTC
CASSSVRTGSGYTF
>TRBV18|TRBD2|TRBJ2-2|once
TGTGCCAGCTCCTGGATACTAGCGGGAAACACCGGGGAGCTGTTTTTT
CASSWILAGNTGELFF
>TRBV28|TRBD1|TRBJ1-2|NA
TGTGCCAGCAGTTTATTGTATGGACAGGGGTGGGTCTATGGCTACACCTTC
CASSLLYGQGWVYGYTF
>TRBV5-1|NA|TRBJ1-2|NA
TGCGCCAGCAGCTCCGGGTCCTTTTCTAACTATGGCTACACCTTC
CASSSGSFSNYGYTF
>TRBV6-8|TRBD2|TRBJ2-5|NA
TGTGCCAGCAGTTCCCGCGGACTAGCGGATCAAGAGACCCAGTACTTC
CASSSRGLADQETQYF
>TRBV28|TRBD1|TRBJ2-3|NA
TGTGCCAGCAGTTCCCGGGACAGTCGGATTACTAGCACAGATACGCAGTATTTT
CASSSRDSRITSTDTQYF
>TRBV1|NA|TRBJ1-4|NA
TGCGCCAGCAGCCTCCTACAGGGGGAACTGTTTTTT
CASSLLQGELFF
>TRBV18|TRBD1|TRBJ1-5|NA
TGTGCCAGCACCAAGACAGGGGGCCAGAACAATCAGCCCCAGCATTTT
CASTKTGGQNNQPQHF
>TRBV5-1|NA|TRBJ1-3|NA
TGCGCCAGCAGTTTTGGGACCCCTGTTTGGTCTGGAAACACCATATATTTT
CASSFGTPVWSGNTIYF
>TRBV11-3|NA|TRBJ2-5|few
TGTGCCAGCAGCTTACTTGGCTTCCAAGAGACCCAGTACTTC
CASSLLGFQETQYF
>TRBV6-8|TRBD1|TRBJ1-1|NA
TGTGCCAGCATCCAGGGGGGGAACACTGAAGCTTTCTTT
CASIQGGNTEAFF
>TRBV6-1|NA|TRBJ2-2|NA
TGTGCCAGCAGTGAAGGGAACACCGGGGAGCTGTTTTTT
CASSEGNTGELFF
>TRBV10-1|NA|TRBJ2-5|few
TGCGCCAGCAGTGTGGGGGCGGGATCCAGGGAGACCCAGTACTTC
CASSVGAGSRETQYF
>TRBV28|TRBD2|TRBJ2-3|few
TGTGCCAGCAGTTTATACGGGGGGACCACAGATACGCAGTATTTT
CASSLYGGTTDTQYF
>TRBV23-1|TRBD2|TRBJ2-1|NA
TGCGCCAGCAGCCAAGAGGTGCGGGAGGTCTACAATGAGCAGTTCTTC
CASSQEVREVYNEQFF
>TRBV28|NA|TRBJ1-5|NA
TGTGCCAGCAGTACTCAGGTCCTTAGCAATCAGCCCCAGCATTTT
CASSTQVLSNQPQHF
>TRBV19|NA|TRBJ2-5|NA
TGTGCCAGTAGTATGAGGTTGAGTTTTCAAGAGACCCAGTACTTC
CASSMRLSFQETQYF
>TRBV18|NA|TRBJ2-1|NA
TGTGCCAGCTCACCGCGGGACGGCTACAATGAGCAGTTCTTC
CASSPRDGYNEQFF
>TRBV7-7|NA|TRBJ2-5|NA
TGTGCCAGCAGCTACCAGGACGGGAGATCAGAGACCCAGTACTTC
CASSYQDGRSETQYF
>TRBV28|TRBD1|TRBJ2-7|NA
TGTGCCAGCAGCCAAGGACAGGGCGTGAGCTACGAGCAGTACTTC
CASSQGQGVSYEQYF
>TRBV19|TRBD1|TRBJ2-2|few
TGTGCCAGTAGTATACAGGGGGCATTGGGCACCGGGGAGCTGTTTTTT
CASSIQGALGTGELFF
>TRBV6-8|TRBD1|TRBJ1-5|NA
TGTGCCATCAGTCTGACAGGGGGAAGCAATCAGCCCCAGCATTTT
CAISLTGGSNQPQHF
>TRBV5-1|NA|TRBJ1-3|once
TGCGCCAGCAGCTCCAGGGGAGATGGAAACACCATATATTTT
CASSSRGDGNTIYF
>TRBV15|TRBD2|TRBJ2-5|NA
TGTGCCACCAGCAGTTTAGCGGGTCCCCAAGAGACCCAGTACTTC
CATSSLAGPQETQYF
>TRBV6-7|NA|TRBJ1-1|NA
TGTGCCAGCAACAGATATGAGGAAGCTTTCTTT
CASNRYEEAFF
>TRBV28|NA|TRBJ1-4|NA
TGTGCCAGCAGATTCGGCGCGCGGGGAACTAATGAAAAACTGTTTTTT
CASRFGARGTNEKLFF
>TRBV19|NA|TRBJ2-5|few
TGTGCCAGTAGTATCCAGGGATTGGGGGGAGAGACCCAGTACTTC
CASSIQGLGGETQYF
>TRBV19|TRBD2|TRBJ2-5|NA
TGTGCCAGTAGTAGAGACCTAGCGGGAGGGCTTCGGGAGACCCAGTACTTC
CASSRDLAGGLRETQYF
>TRBV19|TRBD1|TRBJ1-2|NA
TGTGCCAGTAGCACAGGGGCGATGGGGTTCAATGGCTACACCTTC
CASSTGAMGFNGYTF
>TRBV5-1|NA|TRBJ2-5|NA
TGCGCCAGCAGCTTGGAAGACAAACAAGAGACCCAGTACTTC
CASSLEDKQETQYF
>TRBV6-8|TRBD1|TRBJ1-2|NA
TGTGCCAGCAGTGACAGGGGTCTCTATGGCTACACCTTC
CASSDRGLYGYTF
>TRBV6-8|NA|TRBJ1-1|NA
TGTGCCAGCAGCGATCCGGGACAGAACACTGAAGCTTTCTTT
CASSDPGQNTEAFF
>TRBV6-8|NA|TRBJ2-3|NA
TGTGCCAGCAGCCCCAGCGGAGCTAGCACAGATACGCAGTATTTT
CASSPSGASTDTQYF
>TRBV29-1|NA|TRBJ2-2|NA
TGCAGCGTCGCGGAGGTTCCCGGGGAGCTGTTTTTT
CSVAEVPGELFF
>TRBV5-1|NA|TRBJ1-1|NA
TGCGCCAGCAGCTTGGCCTCAGCGGGGGGAAACACTGAAGCTTTCTTT
CASSLASAGGNTEAFF
>TRBV6-8|NA|TRBJ2-1|NA
TGTGCCAGCAGTTACGGACCGTCCAATGAGCAGTTCTTC
CASSYGPSNEQFF